This entry concerns a single T cell receptor (beta chain). No antigen is known for it. These data belong to a study of vaccination and CD4 T cells after COVID-19. Study-level background: For post-vaccine samples, collection took place a median approximately 72 days after dose two, ranging from 14 to 241.

As to treatment: roughly 10-day PBMC culture with coronavirus spike peptide pools or control peptides (ViraFEST assay). Peptide pools at roughly 10 ug/ml and IL-2 at around 10 IU/ml were added to cultures of a few million PBMCs per well. Study results and caveats: Clonotypes reactive to SARS-CoV-2 had a median that went up from about 22 to 38, but not significantly.

With the Oncomine TCR Beta short-read assay, DNA from cultured CD4+ T cells was sequenced. TCRdb independently ran MiXCR on the PCR reads; one entry per CDR3 protein. The sample includes about 14,000 distinct CDR3 sequences, about 60% seen only once; the top ten take 19%. The CDR3 runs 17 residues. The ends were cut back, 5 bases at V and 1 base at J, with 23 bases in the middle. Germline V gene data show CDR1 as DFQATT and CDR2 as SNEGSKA (reference sequence). The sequence derives from a human donor who had recovered from COVID-19. This chain connects TRBV20-1 to TRBJ1-1, with D unresolved. What was sequenced was CD4+ T cells from blood, cultured in vitro. In DNA form, the CDR3 reads TGCAGTGCTTCCAGACCTATGGCGGGCAACAAGAACACTGAAGCTTTCTTT. Translated, it gives CSASRPMAGNKNTEAFF.